The source of this T cell receptor beta chain is a study of blood T cell repertoires in COVID-19. Looking at the study overall: Acute and convalescent COVID-19 specimens originated in the United States, Italy and Spain. From T cells, B-cell-depleted T cells, or PBMCs came the material, which was cDNA or gDNA.

Germline CDR1 and CDR2: LNHDA and SQIVND (reference sequence). The CDR3 consists of 16 residues. Trimming removed 5 bases from V and 2 bases from J; junction bases left unmatched: 7. In the authors' methods: Amplification of reference gene primers was used by the study to estimate nucleated cell counts. Using immunoSEQ multiplex PCR, the repertoire was profiled, and TCRdb retains in-frame clones only, with some absent. The V and J calls and clone size were taken over from that table, and D and trimming were inferred from the DNA. This sample has 90,000 to 100,000 clones, with 82% found just once. The gene calls are TRBV19 and TRBJ2-1; 9 positions agree with TRBD2. The sequenced sample consisted of peripheral blood. This clonotype was sampled from a man older than 75 with acute or convalescent COVID-19. This chain's CDR3 is CASSVKAGGPYNEQFF. CDR3 sequence (DNA): TGTGCCAGTAGTGTCAAAGCGGGAGGCCCCTACAATGAGCAGTTCTTC.